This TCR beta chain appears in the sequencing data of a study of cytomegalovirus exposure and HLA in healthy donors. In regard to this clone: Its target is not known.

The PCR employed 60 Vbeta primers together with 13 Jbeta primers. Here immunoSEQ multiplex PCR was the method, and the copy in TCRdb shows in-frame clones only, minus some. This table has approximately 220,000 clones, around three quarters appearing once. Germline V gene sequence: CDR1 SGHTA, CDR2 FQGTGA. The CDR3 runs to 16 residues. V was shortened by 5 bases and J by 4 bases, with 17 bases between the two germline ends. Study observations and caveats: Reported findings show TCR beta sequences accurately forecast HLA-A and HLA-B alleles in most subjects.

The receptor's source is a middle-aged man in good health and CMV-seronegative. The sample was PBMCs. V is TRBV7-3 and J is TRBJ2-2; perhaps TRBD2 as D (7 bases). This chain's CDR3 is CASSPGAGAGTGELFF. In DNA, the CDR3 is TGTGCCAGCAGCCCAGGTGCGGGGGCGGGCACCGGGGAGCTGTTTTTT. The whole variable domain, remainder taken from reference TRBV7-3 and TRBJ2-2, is GAGVSQTPSNKVTEKGKYVELRCDPISGHTALYWYRQSLGQGPEFLIYFQGTGAADDSGLPNDRFFAVRPEGSVSTLKIQRTERGDSAVYLCASSPGAGAGTGELFFGEGSRLTVL.